This T cell receptor (beta chain) was sequenced for a study of T cell repertoires in cytomegalovirus infection. Across the whole study: CMV infection together with matching HLA type was indicated by public TCR beta signatures. Study outcomes and limitations: Predominance within the ex vivo response was attributable to HLA-C-restricted CMV-specific TCR beta clonotypes.

The CDR3 runs 16 residues. The germline gives CDR1 SGHVS, CDR2 FNYEAQ. V was pared by 5 bases and J by 7 bases, with 23 bases between. As to this clonotype: Antigen unknown.

TCRdb passed the reads through MiXCR, listing each CDR3 protein once. The repertoire includes roughly 700,000 distinct CDR3 sequences, about 30% of them detected once, and roughly 20% sits in the top ten. The chain links TRBV7-6 to TRBJ1-2; D unresolved. This receptor was taken from a human donor in good health (CMV status not recorded). Some clones in this sample may be carry-over from other donors' samples. Sample: cultured PBMCs, taken from culture after CMV antigen stimulation. CDR3 DNA: TGTGCCAGCAGCCCTCGGACGGGCGGAAACCGGGGTGGCTACACCTTC. Protein: CASSPRTGGNRGGYTF.